The rows below give T cell receptor beta chains drawn from one sample of a study of blood T cell dynamics during melanoma immunotherapy. Clones were read by immunoSEQ multiplex PCR, and TCRdb kept only the in-frame ones, dropping some. The table has some 5,600 clones, 80% seen once. Sequenced here: blood, sampled from a patient treated with checkpoint blockade. Receptors originate from a human donor with melanoma. CDR3s include the opening cysteine and the closing phenylalanine or tryptophan. The order of the fields is clone size, J gene, V gene, CDR3 length, D gene, CDR3 protein, CDR3 DNA. The D gene is left open where the match is weak. Some rows mark clone size as missing; the rest say once, few, many or name a class of expanded clone.

>once|TRBJ2-7|TRBV6-1|14|TRBD1
CASSVRTGNYEQYF
TGTGCCAGCAGTGTACGGACAGGGAACTACGAGCAGTACTTC
>NA|TRBJ2-7|TRBV5-1|13|NA
CASSESPSYEQYF
TGCGCCAGCAGTGAGTCTCCCTCCTACGAGCAGTACTTC
>NA|TRBJ1-2|TRBV7-2|14|NA
CASSLASRSYGYTF
TGTGCCAGCAGCTTAGCTTCCAGGTCCTATGGCTACACCTTC
>few|TRBJ1-5|TRBV4-2|12|NA
CASSLSNQPQHF
TGTGCCAGCAGCCTCTCAAATCAGCCCCAGCATTTT
>NA|TRBJ2-7|TRBV5-1|15|NA
CASSRPGQSSYEQYF
TGCGCCAGCAGCCGGCCTGGACAGAGCTCCTACGAGCAGTACTTC
>NA|TRBJ2-2|TRBV19|16|TRBD1
CASRDRPRGNTGELFF
TGTGCCAGTAGGGACAGGCCCCGAGGAAACACTGGGGAGCTGTTTTTT
>NA|TRBJ1-5|TRBV6-7|14|NA
CASSFWDRNQPQHF
TGTGCCAGCAGTTTCTGGGATCGAAATCAGCCCCAGCATTTT
>NA|TRBJ2-7|TRBV27|19|NA
CASSFANRGLVPHSYEQYF
TGTGCCAGCAGTTTCGCCAATCGGGGTCTGGTTCCCCACTCCTACGAGCAGTACTTC
>NA|TRBJ2-7|TRBV6-5|14|NA
CASSYGQGTYEQYF
TGTGCCAGCAGTTACGGCCAGGGTACCTACGAGCAGTACTTC
>NA|TRBJ2-1|TRBV10-1|14|TRBD2
CASSPGLADNEQFF
TGCGCCAGCAGTCCGGGACTAGCGGACAATGAGCAGTTCTTC
>NA|TRBJ1-2|TRBV11-1|15|TRBD1
CASSPLEGTDYGYTF
TGTGCCAGCAGCCCCTTGGAGGGGACAGACTATGGCTACACCTTC
>NA|TRBJ1-2|TRBV6-1|15|NA
CASSEGSGNNYGYTF
TGTGCCAGCAGTGAAGGTTCAGGGAATAACTATGGCTACACCTTC